This entry lists 16 T cell receptor beta chains sequenced from one sample in a study of response to subunit inactivated influenza vaccine (dated by TCRdb to about 2018). The library was obtained by RT-PCR. These reads were obtained on an Illumina HiSeq 2500. TCRdb passed the public sequencing reads through fastp at Q25 and MiXCR, retaining productive beta sequences. Rows merge per CDR3 protein into single entries with the most common DNA and genes. This sample lists roughly 570,000 distinct CDR3 sequences; approximately 15% were detected once. The biggest ten clones account for around 10% of the sample. Material: PBMCs from blood, obtained about 12 days after vaccination. All receptors derive from a man aged 50-59 years who received an inactivated influenza vaccine. Donor details come from another sample of the same person, matched by shared clones.

This clonotype was found many times. This chain uses TRBV7-2 with TRBJ1-1; a possible D gene is TRBD1 (5 bases). The CDR3 loop spans 15 amino acids. From germline, CDR1 is SGHTA and CDR2 FQGNSA. V lost 5 bases and J 2 bases, leaving 15 bases between the germline ends. DNA for the CDR3: TGTGCCAGCAGCCTGGTAGGGGCCCTTAACACTGAAGCTTTCTTT. Residues: CASSLVGALNTEAFF.

This sequence joins TRBV20-1 and TRBJ2-7; 9 nucleotides line up with TRBD2. Germline V gene data show CDR1 as DFQATT and CDR2 as SNEGSKA (reference sequence). Trimming at V came to 6 bases and at J to 5 bases, leaving 11 bases not matched to a gene. This CDR3 contains 14 residues. CDR3 nucleotides: TGCAGTGCCCTGCGGGCGGGAGGGCCCGACGAGCAGTACTTC. It translates to CSALRAGGPDEQYF.

The CDR3: CASSQDGQANTEAFF. The CDR3 nucleotides read TGCGCCAGCAGCCAAGATGGCCAGGCGAACACTGAAGCTTTCTTT. The genes are TRBV4-1 and TRBJ1-1; D is unclear. Trimming stripped 0 bases from V and 1 base from J, with 9 bases between. The CDR3 runs 15 residues. The V gene's germline CDR1 is MGHRA and CDR2 YSYEKL.

This rearrangement joins TRBV4-3 to TRBJ1-5; D gene unclear. This CDR3 contains 13 residues. The V and J ends lost 0 bases and 6 bases respectively, with 6 bases between them. Germline values: CDR1 LGHNA, CDR2 YSLEER. The DNA for the CDR3 is TGCGCCAGCAGCCAAGATCTTAGTCAGCCCCAGCATTTT. Protein: CASSQDLSQPQHF.

The chain joins TRBV6-5 to TRBJ2-7; D is uncertain. V lost 3 bases to trimming and J lost 1 base, with 13 bases between them. Per the germline V gene, CDR1 is MNHEY and CDR2 is SVGAGI. The CDR3 sequence is 15 residues long. The CDR3 sequence: CASSYRAQPSYEQYF. The CDR3 coding sequence is TGTGCCAGCAGTTATCGGGCTCAACCGTCCTACGAGCAGTACTTC.

This rearrangement joins TRBV7-2 to TRBJ2-5; D could derive from TRBD1 or TRBD2 (5 bases each). The ends were cut back, 3 bases at V and 1 base at J, with 12 bases in the middle. Germline CDR1 and CDR2: SGHTA and FQGNSA. CDR3 size: 15 residues. The CDR3 DNA is TGTGCCAGCAGCTTCCTAGGGACGGTCCAAGAGACCCAGTACTTC. It yields the protein CASSFLGTVQETQYF.

In its sample, this clonotype was seen a few times. The chain employs TRBV6-6 and TRBJ2-6; no firm D call. The length of the CDR3 is 12 residues. Trimming took off 11 bases at V and 0 bases at J, with 5 bases between the two ends. Germline values: CDR1 MNHNY, CDR2 SVGAGI (reference sequence). The CDR3 DNA reads as TGTGCCGCGTACTCTGGGGCCAACGTCCTGACTTTC. Protein sequence: CAAYSGANVLTF.

The chain couples TRBV25-1 to TRBJ1-2, with 9 positions matching TRBD1. Trimming removed 1 base from V and 4 bases from J; junction bases left unmatched: 10. The CDR3 length is 17 residues. The germline CDR1 and CDR2 sequences are MGHDK and SYGVNS. CDR3 region: CASSEFGDREYLYGYTF. In DNA form, the CDR3 reads TGTGCCAGCAGTGAATTTGGGGACAGGGAATACCTCTATGGCTACACCTTC.

This clonotype has more than one count but fewer than ten. The V gene is TRBV9, the J gene TRBJ2-7; TRBD2 is a possible D gene (6 bases). The CDR3 spans 14 residues. Trimming stripped 0 bases from V and 2 bases from J, with 9 bases between. Germline-derived CDR1 and CDR2 are SGDLS and YYNGEE. As DNA, the CDR3 is TGTGCCAGCAGCGTAGGGCGGGGACCCTACGAGCAGTACTTC. It is translated as CASSVGRGPYEQYF.

The CDR3 spells CASSPRLAGGPNTGELFF. The CDR3 nucleotides read TGTGCCAGCAGCCCCCGACTAGCGGGAGGCCCGAACACCGGGGAGCTGTTTTTT. The chain has TRBV9 and TRBJ2-2, with 13 bases fitting TRBD2. Germline V gene sequence: CDR1 SGDLS, CDR2 YYNGEE. The CDR3 runs 18 residues. Trimming removed 4 bases from V and 0 bases from J; junction bases left unmatched: 6.

This clonotype was seen a few times. The chain combines TRBV9 with TRBJ1-1, with 7 bases that match TRBD1. CDR1 and CDR2 (germline): SGDLS, YYNGEE. This CDR3 has 16 residues. V was clipped by 0 bases and J by 1 base; unmatched bases: 6. The DNA of the CDR3 is TGTGCCAGCAGCGTAGGACAGGGCGGTGGGAACACTGAAGCTTTCTTT. This translates into CASSVGQGGGNTEAFF. The whole variable domain, remainder taken from reference TRBV9 and TRBJ1-1, is DSGVTQTPKHLITATGQRVTLRCSPRSGDLSVYWYQQSLDQGLQFLIQYYNGEERAKGNILERFSAQQFPDLHSELNLSSLELGDSALYFCASSVGQGGGNTEAFFGQGTRLTVV.

The rearrangement joins TRBV3-1 to TRBJ2-1; 9 bases match TRBD2. The CDR3 totals 12 residues. V gave up 4 bases and J gave up 15 bases; unmatched junction bases: 7. CDR1 and CDR2 (germline): LGHDT, YNNKEL (reference sequence). Here the CDR3 DNA reads TGTGCCAGCAGCCCCTTAGCGGGAGCTCCGTTCTTC. The encoded protein is CASSPLAGAPFF.

This clonotype was recorded at least ten times. This chain connects TRBV5-1 to TRBJ2-3; D not certain. Germline CDR1 and CDR2: SGHRS and YFSETQ. CDR3 length: 13 amino acids. Trimming stripped 0 bases from V and 2 bases from J, with 4 bases between. The CDR3 region has the DNA TGCGCCAGCAGCTTGGAGGTCACAGATACGCAGTATTTT. Translation gives CASSLEVTDTQYF. Full variable domain (missing parts from reference TRBV5-1 and TRBJ2-3): KAGVTQTPRYLIKTRGQQVTLSCSPISGHRSVSWYQQTPGQGLQFLFEYFSETQRNKGNFPGRFSGRQFSNSRSEMNVSTLELGDSALYLCASSLEVTDTQYFGPGTRLTVL.

This clonotype was seen only a few times. The chain combines TRBV11-2 with TRBJ2-3, with a tentative D call TRBD1 (6 bases). Between the trimmed V and J ends, which lost 6 bases and 3 bases, there was a span of 13 bases. This CDR3 region has 14 residues. Germline lookup yields CDR1 SGHAT and CDR2 FQNNGV. The CDR3 here is CASSLRGMTDTQYF. DNA of the CDR3: TGTGCCAGCAGTCTCAGGGGAATGACAGATACGCAGTATTTT.

The J gene is TRBJ2-1, the V gene TRBV20-1, with TRBD1 as a possible D gene (6 bases). The CDR3 covers 16 residues. Germline lookup yields CDR1 DFQATT and CDR2 SNEGSKA (reference sequence). Trimming removed 0 bases at V and 1 base at J, with 13 bases between. CDR3 loop: CSARDPGTQSYNEQFF. The CDR3 coding sequence is TGCAGTGCTAGAGATCCAGGGACACAATCCTACAATGAGCAGTTCTTC.

The chain couples TRBV6-5 to TRBJ2-1; D unclear. Germline V lookup: CDR1 MNHEY, CDR2 SVGAGI. There are 11 residues in the CDR3. V lost 6 bases and J lost 5, with 5 bases in between. CDR3 nucleotide sequence: TGTGCCAGCAGAAAGAACAATGAGCAGTTCTTC. Amino acid sequence: CASRKNNEQFF.